This is a list of T cell receptor beta chains from one sample in a study of shared clonotypes between healthy human individuals. Sequenced by immunoSEQ multiplex PCR; TCRdb stores in-frame clones only, minus some. The table shows over 400,000 clones, with 70% to 85% occurring only once. The sequencing sample was made of PBMCs. The receptors here all came from a woman aged 40 to 50 in good health. Some clones in this sample may be carry-over from other donors' samples. Each CDR3 is given with its conserved first and last residue. D genes are given only for firm matches. Size is stated for part of the rows, as once, few or many counts, or as a class when the clone is expanded.

CDR3 protein: CASSKSGQGGQETQYF; CDR3 DNA: TGTGCCAGCTCAAAATCCGGACAGGGGGGCCAAGAGACCCAGTACTTC; V gene: TRBV18; D gene: TRBD1; clone size: .; J gene: TRBJ2-5
CDR3 protein: CASSQPGLAGEQYF; CDR3 DNA: TGTGCCAGCAGTCAACCGGGACTAGCGGGCGAGCAGTACTTC; V gene: TRBV6-6; D gene: TRBD2; clone size: .; J gene: TRBJ2-7
CDR3 protein: CASSSWGGQGDSPYEQYF; CDR3 DNA: TGCGCCAGCAGCTCATGGGGGGGACAGGGAGACTCCCCCTACGAGCAGTACTTC; V gene: TRBV5-1; D gene: TRBD1; clone size: few; J gene: TRBJ2-7
CDR3 protein: CASLPSKSYEQYF; CDR3 DNA: TGTGCCAGCCTGCCTAGCAAATCCTACGAGCAGTACTTC; V gene: TRBV2; D gene: .; clone size: .; J gene: TRBJ2-7
CDR3 protein: CASSPGTSGRYNEQFF; CDR3 DNA: TGTGCCAGCAGCCCGGGCACTAGCGGGAGATACAATGAGCAGTTCTTC; V gene: TRBV7-3; D gene: TRBD2; clone size: .; J gene: TRBJ2-1
CDR3 protein: CASSLWAPPTLDRNYGYTF; CDR3 DNA: TGTGCCAGCAGTTTATGGGCCCCCCCCACTCTGGACAGGAACTATGGCTACACCTTC; V gene: TRBV28; D gene: TRBD1; clone size: .; J gene: TRBJ1-2
CDR3 protein: CASSLEGTGTQYF; CDR3 DNA: TGTGCCAGCAGCTTAGAGGGGACAGGGACGCAGTACTTC; V gene: TRBV7-9; D gene: TRBD1; clone size: few; J gene: TRBJ2-7
CDR3 protein: CASSQGLAGIVSYNEQFF; CDR3 DNA: TGCGCCAGCAGCCAGGGACTAGCGGGAATAGTTTCCTACAATGAGCAGTTCTTC; V gene: TRBV4-1; D gene: TRBD2; clone size: .; J gene: TRBJ2-1
CDR3 protein: CASGLVLTENTGELFF; CDR3 DNA: TGTGCTAGTGGTTTGGTACTAACCGAAAACACCGGGGAGCTGTTTTTT; V gene: TRBV12-5; D gene: .; clone size: .; J gene: TRBJ2-2
CDR3 protein: CASSCPPGHFCTDTQYF; CDR3 DNA: TGTGCCAGCAGCTGCCCCCCGGGACACTTCTGCACAGATACGCAGTATTTT; V gene: TRBV7-4; D gene: .; clone size: .; J gene: TRBJ2-3
CDR3 protein: CASSYSIVAEYNEQFF; CDR3 DNA: TGTGCCAGCAGTTACTCCATAGTAGCGGAATACAATGAGCAGTTCTTC; V gene: TRBV6-5; D gene: .; clone size: few; J gene: TRBJ2-1
CDR3 protein: CAWMLSGTEAFF; CDR3 DNA: TGTGCCTGGATGCTATCAGGCACTGAAGCTTTCTTT; V gene: TRBV30; D gene: .; clone size: few; J gene: TRBJ1-1
CDR3 protein: CASSGGDTGELFF; CDR3 DNA: TGTGCCAGCAGCGGAGGGGATACCGGGGAGCTGTTTTTT; V gene: TRBV9; D gene: .; clone size: few; J gene: TRBJ2-2
CDR3 protein: CASWRLAGAYEQYF; CDR3 DNA: TGTGCCAGCTGGAGACTAGCGGGAGCCTACGAGCAGTACTTC; V gene: TRBV5-6; D gene: TRBD2; clone size: .; J gene: TRBJ2-7
CDR3 protein: CASSLGQFLAKNIQYF; CDR3 DNA: TGCGCCAGCAGCTTGGGACAGTTTCTAGCCAAAAACATTCAGTACTTC; V gene: TRBV5-1; D gene: .; clone size: .; J gene: TRBJ2-4
CDR3 protein: CASSSRDPYEQYF; CDR3 DNA: TGTGCCAGCAGTTCGAGAGACCCCTACGAGCAGTACTTC; V gene: TRBV28; D gene: .; clone size: .; J gene: TRBJ2-7
CDR3 protein: CASRKTGAFNQPQHF; CDR3 DNA: TGTGCCAGCAGAAAGACAGGGGCCTTCAATCAGCCCCAGCATTTT; V gene: TRBV6-6; D gene: TRBD1; clone size: few; J gene: TRBJ1-5
CDR3 protein: CSVDPGTGTDTQYF; CDR3 DNA: TGCAGCGTTGATCCCGGGACAGGCACAGATACGCAGTATTTT; V gene: TRBV29-1; D gene: TRBD1; clone size: .; J gene: TRBJ2-3
CDR3 protein: CASSKAVPAGAYEQYF; CDR3 DNA: TGTGCCAGCAGCAAAGCGGTCCCAGCGGGGGCCTACGAGCAGTACTTC; V gene: TRBV21-1; D gene: .; clone size: .; J gene: TRBJ2-7
CDR3 protein: CASSPGPRGGEQYF; CDR3 DNA: TGTGCCAGCAGCCCGGGGCCAAGAGGAGGCGAGCAGTACTTC; V gene: TRBV7-3; D gene: .; clone size: .; J gene: TRBJ2-7
CDR3 protein: CASSFDSSSYNEQFF; CDR3 DNA: TGTGCCAGCAGCTTCGACAGCAGCTCCTACAATGAGCAGTTCTTC; V gene: TRBV7-2; D gene: .; clone size: .; J gene: TRBJ2-1
CDR3 protein: CASSQEGLAGVETQYF; CDR3 DNA: TGCGCCAGCAGCCAAGAAGGGCTAGCGGGAGTTGAGACCCAGTACTTC; V gene: TRBV4-3; D gene: TRBD2; clone size: few; J gene: TRBJ2-5
CDR3 protein: CASGLGDTQYF; CDR3 DNA: TGTGCTAGTGGTTTGGGTGATACGCAGTATTTT; V gene: TRBV12-5; D gene: .; clone size: once; J gene: TRBJ2-3
CDR3 protein: CASSYAGHSTDTQYF; CDR3 DNA: TGTGCCAGCAGCTATGCGGGGCATAGCACAGATACGCAGTATTTT; V gene: TRBV2; D gene: .; clone size: .; J gene: TRBJ2-3
CDR3 protein: CASSEAPRGQETQYF; CDR3 DNA: TGTGCCAGCAGTGAAGCGCCCAGGGGTCAAGAGACCCAGTACTTC; V gene: TRBV2; D gene: .; clone size: .; J gene: TRBJ2-5
CDR3 protein: CASSIDLRQERGFF; CDR3 DNA: TGTGCCAGTAGTATAGATCTCCGACAGGAGCGTGGGTTCTTC; V gene: TRBV19; D gene: .; clone size: .; J gene: TRBJ2-1
CDR3 protein: CASSLHRGTTDTQYF; CDR3 DNA: TGTGCCAGCAGCCTCCACAGGGGAACCACAGATACGCAGTATTTT; V gene: TRBV7-6; D gene: TRBD1; clone size: many; J gene: TRBJ2-3
CDR3 protein: CSVRQERGEQFF; CDR3 DNA: TGCAGCGTTAGACAGGAAAGAGGTGAGCAGTTCTTC; V gene: TRBV29-1; D gene: .; clone size: .; J gene: TRBJ2-1
CDR3 protein: CASSQRARVAGRSGELFF; CDR3 DNA: TGCGCCAGCAGCCAGAGGGCGAGGGTAGCGGGAAGATCCGGGGAGCTGTTTTTT; V gene: TRBV4-1; D gene: TRBD2; clone size: .; J gene: TRBJ2-2
CDR3 protein: CASSYGTGIEKLFF; CDR3 DNA: TGTGCCAGCAGCTACGGGACAGGGATTGAAAAACTGTTTTTT; V gene: TRBV11-2; D gene: TRBD1; clone size: .; J gene: TRBJ1-4
CDR3 protein: CASSFLGAGKYGYTF; CDR3 DNA: TGTGCCAGCAGTTTTTTAGGCGCAGGGAAGTATGGCTACACCTTC; V gene: TRBV27; D gene: .; clone size: .; J gene: TRBJ1-2
CDR3 protein: CASSEFLAGNYADTGELFF; CDR3 DNA: TGCGCCAGCAGTGAGTTTTTAGCGGGAAATTATGCGGACACCGGGGAGCTGTTTTTT; V gene: TRBV10-1; D gene: TRBD2; clone size: few; J gene: TRBJ2-2
CDR3 protein: CASSPPGTGGNIQYF; CDR3 DNA: TGTGCCAGCAGTCCACCCGGGACAGGGGGGAACATTCAGTACTTC; V gene: TRBV5-4; D gene: TRBD1; clone size: .; J gene: TRBJ2-4
CDR3 protein: CASSSDRANTGELFF; CDR3 DNA: TGTGCCAGCAGCTCAGACAGGGCGAACACCGGGGAGCTGTTTTTT; V gene: TRBV7-3; D gene: TRBD1; clone size: .; J gene: TRBJ2-2
CDR3 protein: CASSFGGTATGNTIYF; CDR3 DNA: TGCGCCAGCAGCTTTGGCGGGACAGCGACTGGAAACACCATATATTTT; V gene: TRBV5-1; D gene: TRBD1; clone size: .; J gene: TRBJ1-3
CDR3 protein: CASLRGGLHYGYTF; CDR3 DNA: TGTGCCAGCCTGAGGGGGGGGCTGCACTATGGCTACACCTTC; V gene: TRBV2; D gene: .; clone size: few; J gene: TRBJ1-2
CDR3 protein: CASSQASPLNEQFF; CDR3 DNA: TGTGCCAGCAGCCAAGCTAGCCCTCTCAATGAGCAGTTCTTC; V gene: TRBV14; D gene: .; clone size: .; J gene: TRBJ2-1
CDR3 protein: CASSLRLAGSGETQYF; CDR3 DNA: TGTGCCAGCAGTCTTAGACTAGCGGGATCGGGAGAGACCCAGTACTTC; V gene: TRBV2; D gene: TRBD2; clone size: few; J gene: TRBJ2-5
CDR3 protein: CASYGPRLGQFTGELFF; CDR3 DNA: TGTGCCAGTTATGGGCCTCGGCTAGGACAGTTCACCGGGGAGCTGTTTTTT; V gene: TRBV19; D gene: .; clone size: .; J gene: TRBJ2-2
CDR3 protein: CASTGTDNSYEQYF; CDR3 DNA: TGTGCCAGCACTGGGACAGATAACTCCTACGAGCAGTACTTC; V gene: TRBV28; D gene: TRBD1; clone size: few; J gene: TRBJ2-7
CDR3 protein: CSVEDTASGATDF; CDR3 DNA: TGCAGCGTTGAAGATACGGCTTCGGGGGCGACGGACTTC; V gene: TRBV29-1; D gene: .; clone size: .; J gene: TRBJ2-5
CDR3 protein: CASSSGGAEQFF; CDR3 DNA: TGTGCCAGCAGTTCCGGGGGGGCTGAGCAGTTCTTC; V gene: TRBV6-5; D gene: TRBD2; clone size: .; J gene: TRBJ2-1
CDR3 protein: CASSPEGDSYNEQFF; CDR3 DNA: TGTGCCAGCAGCCCCGAGGGGGACTCCTACAATGAGCAGTTCTTC; V gene: TRBV9; D gene: .; clone size: .; J gene: TRBJ2-1
CDR3 protein: CSVGLTYEQYF; CDR3 DNA: TGCAGCGTTGGGCTAACCTACGAGCAGTACTTC; V gene: TRBV29-1; D gene: .; clone size: .; J gene: TRBJ2-7
CDR3 protein: CASSPPVNSNQPQHF; CDR3 DNA: TGTGCCAGCTCACCACCAGTGAATAGCAATCAGCCCCAGCATTTT; V gene: TRBV18; D gene: .; clone size: few; J gene: TRBJ1-5
CDR3 protein: CATSRDQATGELFF; CDR3 DNA: TGTGCCACCAGCAGAGATCAAGCTACCGGGGAGCTGTTTTTT; V gene: TRBV15; D gene: .; clone size: .; J gene: TRBJ2-2
CDR3 protein: CAWSGSGARFGPGNTIYF; CDR3 DNA: TGTGCCTGGAGTGGATCGGGGGCCCGTTTTGGGCCTGGAAACACCATATATTTT; V gene: TRBV30; D gene: .; clone size: .; J gene: TRBJ1-3
CDR3 protein: CASSSGQTHQETQYF; CDR3 DNA: TGCGCCAGCAGCTCAGGACAGACTCACCAAGAGACCCAGTACTTC; V gene: TRBV5-1; D gene: .; clone size: .; J gene: TRBJ2-5
CDR3 protein: CASSESGTGRWQFF; CDR3 DNA: TGCGCCAGCAGTGAGTCGGGGACAGGGAGGTGGCAGTTCTTC; V gene: TRBV10-1; D gene: TRBD1; clone size: few; J gene: TRBJ2-1
CDR3 protein: CASSLGRYYEQYF; CDR3 DNA: TGTGCCAGCAGCTTGGGCAGGTACTACGAGCAGTACTTC; V gene: TRBV5-6; D gene: .; clone size: .; J gene: TRBJ2-7